This T cell receptor (beta chain) was recovered during a study of CD8+CD57+ T cells in acquired aplastic anemia. Both TCR beta VDJ combination and CDR3 sequence profiling were carried out. Genomic DNA was the template for this profiling. TCRdb reanalysed the reads using MiXCR and keeps one entry per CDR3 protein. This table holds about 220,000 distinct CDR3 sequences, 40% to 50% found once. Patients selected for sequencing had displayed CD8+CD57+ cell expansion by flow cytometry. Sequenced: sorted CD4+, CD8+, or CD8+CD57+ T cells (not recorded which) from PBMCs. The source is a human donor with aplastic anemia.

The CDR3 DNA reads TGTGCCAGCAGCTTACAGGGAAGCCAAGAGACCCAGTACTTC. Amino acids: CASSLQGSQETQYF. The chain uses TRBV7-9 and TRBJ2-5, with a weak D call TRBD1 (5 bases). This CDR3 has 14 residues. Looked up from germline, CDR1 is SEHNR and CDR2 is FQNEAQ (reference sequence). The germline V and J ends were trimmed by 2 bases and 1 base, with 8 bases remaining between them.